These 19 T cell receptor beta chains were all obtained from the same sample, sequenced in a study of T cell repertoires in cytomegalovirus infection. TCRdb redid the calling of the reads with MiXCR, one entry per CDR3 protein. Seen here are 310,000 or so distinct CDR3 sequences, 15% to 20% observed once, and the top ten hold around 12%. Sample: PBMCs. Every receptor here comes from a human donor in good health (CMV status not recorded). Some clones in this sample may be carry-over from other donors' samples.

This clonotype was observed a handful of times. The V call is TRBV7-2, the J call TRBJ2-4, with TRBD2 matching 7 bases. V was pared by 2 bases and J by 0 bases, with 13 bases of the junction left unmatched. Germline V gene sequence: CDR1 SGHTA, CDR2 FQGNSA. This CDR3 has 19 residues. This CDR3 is CASSLRSSGHRLAKNIQYF. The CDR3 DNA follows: TGTGCCAGCAGCTTAAGGTCTAGCGGTCATAGACTAGCCAAAAACATTCAGTACTTC.

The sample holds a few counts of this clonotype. The CDR3 DNA follows: TGCGCCAGCAGTCAGAGGGGGCCGGGAGGCTACACCTTC. Amino acids: CASSQRGPGGYTF. The J gene is TRBJ1-2, the V gene TRBV5-1, with TRBD1 matching 7 bases. This CDR3 region has 13 residues. V gave up 5 bases and J gave up 8 bases; unmatched junction bases: 9. The germline CDR1 and CDR2 sequences are SGHRS and YFSETQ.

CDR3 DNA sequence: TGTGCCAGTAGTGTTTCAGGGTGGGTGAACACTGAAGCTTTCTTT. Translated: CASSVSGWVNTEAFF. The rearrangement links TRBV19 to TRBJ1-1, with D possibly TRBD1 on 5 matching bases. V gave up 5 bases and J gave up 0 bases, with 13 bases separating them. Germline loops: CDR1 LNHDA, CDR2 SQIVND (reference sequence). The CDR3 is made up of 15 amino acids.

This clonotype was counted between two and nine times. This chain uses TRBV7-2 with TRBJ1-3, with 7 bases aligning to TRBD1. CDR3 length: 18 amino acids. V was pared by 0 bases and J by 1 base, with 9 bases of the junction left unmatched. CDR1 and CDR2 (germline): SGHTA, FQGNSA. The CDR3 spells CASSLATNDRASGNTIYF. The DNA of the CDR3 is TGTGCCAGCAGCTTAGCGACCAACGACAGGGCTTCTGGAAACACCATATATTTT. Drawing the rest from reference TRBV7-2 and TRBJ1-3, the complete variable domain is GAGVSQSPSNKVTEKGKDVELRCDPISGHTALYWYRQSLGQGLEFLIYFQGNSAPDKSGLPSDRFSAERTGGSVSTLTIQRTQQEDSAVYLCASSLATNDRASGNTIYFGEGSWLTVV.

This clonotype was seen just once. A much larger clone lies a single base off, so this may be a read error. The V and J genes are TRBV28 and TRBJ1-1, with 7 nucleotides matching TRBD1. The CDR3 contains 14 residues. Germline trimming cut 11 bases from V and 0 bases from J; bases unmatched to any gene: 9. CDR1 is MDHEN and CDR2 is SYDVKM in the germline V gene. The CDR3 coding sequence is TGTGCCGGTAGGACAGGTGGGGTGAACACTGAAGCTTTCTTT. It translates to CAGRTGGVNTEAFF. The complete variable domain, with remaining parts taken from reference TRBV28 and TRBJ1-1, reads DVKVTQSSRYLVKRTGEKVFLECVQDMDHENMFWYRQDPGLGLRLIYFSYDVKMKEKGDIPEGYSVSREKKERFSLILESASTNQTSMYLCAGRTGGVNTEAFFGQGTRLTVV.

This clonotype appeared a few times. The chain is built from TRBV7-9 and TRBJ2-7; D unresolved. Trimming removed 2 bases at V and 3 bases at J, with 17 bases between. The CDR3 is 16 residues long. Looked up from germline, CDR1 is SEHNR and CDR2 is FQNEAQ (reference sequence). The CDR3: CASSLFETLDLYEQYF. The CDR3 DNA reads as TGTGCCAGCAGCTTATTTGAGACGTTGGACCTCTACGAGCAGTACTTC.

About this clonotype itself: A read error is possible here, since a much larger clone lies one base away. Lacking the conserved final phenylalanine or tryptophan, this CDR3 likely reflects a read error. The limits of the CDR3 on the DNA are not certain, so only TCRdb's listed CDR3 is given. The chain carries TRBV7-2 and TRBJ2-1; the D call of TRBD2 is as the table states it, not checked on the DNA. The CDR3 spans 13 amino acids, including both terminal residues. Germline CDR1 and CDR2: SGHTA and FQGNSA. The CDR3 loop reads CASSTRDSGHQIL.

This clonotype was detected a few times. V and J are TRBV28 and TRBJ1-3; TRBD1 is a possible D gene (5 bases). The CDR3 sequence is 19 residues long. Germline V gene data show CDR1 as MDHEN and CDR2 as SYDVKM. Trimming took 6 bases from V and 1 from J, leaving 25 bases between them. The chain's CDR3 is CASRRVGTSDPQSGNTIYF. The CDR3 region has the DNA TGTGCCAGCAGGAGGGTTGGGACCTCGGACCCACAGTCTGGAAACACCATATATTTT. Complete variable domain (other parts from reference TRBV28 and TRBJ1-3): DVKVTQSSRYLVKRTGEKVFLECVQDMDHENMFWYRQDPGLGLRLIYFSYDVKMKEKGDIPEGYSVSREKKERFSLILESASTNQTSMYLCASRRVGTSDPQSGNTIYFGEGSWLTVV.

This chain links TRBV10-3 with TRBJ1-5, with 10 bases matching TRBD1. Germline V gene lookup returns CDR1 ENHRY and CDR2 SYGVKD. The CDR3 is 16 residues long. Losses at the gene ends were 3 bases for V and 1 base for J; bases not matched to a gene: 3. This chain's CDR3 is CAISERQGASNQPQHF. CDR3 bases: TGTGCCATCAGTGAACGACAGGGGGCAAGCAATCAGCCCCAGCATTTT.

The CDR3 is CASSVGVSGHTDTQYF. The CDR3 nucleotides are TGTGCCAGCAGCGTAGGAGTTAGCGGACACACAGATACGCAGTATTTT. The J gene is TRBJ2-3, the V gene TRBV9, with a possible D match to TRBD2 (6 bases). The CDR3 is 16 amino acids. From germline, CDR1 is SGDLS and CDR2 YYNGEE. V was shortened by 0 bases and J by 2 bases, with 13 bases between the two germline ends. The whole variable domain, remainder taken from reference TRBV9 and TRBJ2-3, is DSGVTQTPKHLITATGQRVTLRCSPRSGDLSVYWYQQSLDQGLQFLIQYYNGEERAKGNILERFSAQQFPDLHSELNLSSLELGDSALYFCASSVGVSGHTDTQYFGPGTRLTVL.

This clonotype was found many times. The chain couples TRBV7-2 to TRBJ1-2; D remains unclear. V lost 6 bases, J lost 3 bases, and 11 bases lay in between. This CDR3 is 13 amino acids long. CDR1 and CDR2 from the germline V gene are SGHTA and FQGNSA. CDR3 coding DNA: TGTGCCAGCAGGGGCGCAGGAGACTATGGCTACACCTTC. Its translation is CASRGAGDYGYTF.

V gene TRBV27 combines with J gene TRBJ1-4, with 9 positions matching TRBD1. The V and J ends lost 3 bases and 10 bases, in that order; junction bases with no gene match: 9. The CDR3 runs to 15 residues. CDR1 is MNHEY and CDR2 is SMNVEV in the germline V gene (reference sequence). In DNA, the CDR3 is TGTGCCAGCAGTTTCCGGGGACAGGGCTCGGGAAAACTGTTTTTT. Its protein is CASSFRGQGSGKLFF.

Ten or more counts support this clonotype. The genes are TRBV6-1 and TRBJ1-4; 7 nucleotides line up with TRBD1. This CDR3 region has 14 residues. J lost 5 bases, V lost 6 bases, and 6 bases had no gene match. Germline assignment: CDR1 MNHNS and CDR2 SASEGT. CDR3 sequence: CASSGGQKNEKLFF. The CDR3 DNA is TGTGCCAGCAGCGGGGGACAGAAAAATGAAAAACTGTTTTTT.

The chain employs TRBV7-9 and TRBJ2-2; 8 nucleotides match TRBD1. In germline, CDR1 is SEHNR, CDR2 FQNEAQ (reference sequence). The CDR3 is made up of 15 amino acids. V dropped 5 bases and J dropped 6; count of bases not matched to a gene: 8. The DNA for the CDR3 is TGTGCCAGCAGCCAAACAGGGGGACCGGCCGGGGAGCTGTTTTTT. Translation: CASSQTGGPAGELFF.

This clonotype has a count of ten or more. The CDR3, as DNA: TGTGCCAGCAGCCTGTTGGAAAATGGAAACACCATATATTTT. It yields the protein CASSLLENGNTIYF. The chain combines TRBV5-6 with TRBJ1-3, with D unclear. Germline loops: CDR1 SGHDT, CDR2 YYEEEE. CDR3 length: 14 residues. V was pared by 4 bases and J by 3 bases, with 11 bases between.

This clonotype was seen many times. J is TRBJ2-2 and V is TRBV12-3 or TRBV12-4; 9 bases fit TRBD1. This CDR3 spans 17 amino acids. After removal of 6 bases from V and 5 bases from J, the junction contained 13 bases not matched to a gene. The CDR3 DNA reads TGTGCCAGCAGGTCCCCATGGACAGGGGTTATAACCGGGGAGCTGTTTTTT. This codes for CASRSPWTGVITGELFF.

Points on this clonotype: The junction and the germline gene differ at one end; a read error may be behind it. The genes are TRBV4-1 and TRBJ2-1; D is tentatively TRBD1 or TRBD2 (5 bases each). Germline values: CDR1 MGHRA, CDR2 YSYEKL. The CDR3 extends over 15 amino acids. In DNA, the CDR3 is TGCGCCAGCGGCCAAGAGGGGACCTCCTACAATGAGCAGTTCTTC. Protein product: CASGQEGTSYNEQFF.

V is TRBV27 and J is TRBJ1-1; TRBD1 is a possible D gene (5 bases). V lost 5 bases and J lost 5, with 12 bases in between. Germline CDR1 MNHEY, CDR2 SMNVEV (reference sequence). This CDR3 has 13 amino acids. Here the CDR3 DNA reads TGTGCCAGCAGTGTCATGGGGCTAACTGAAGCTTTCTTT. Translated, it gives CASSVMGLTEAFF.

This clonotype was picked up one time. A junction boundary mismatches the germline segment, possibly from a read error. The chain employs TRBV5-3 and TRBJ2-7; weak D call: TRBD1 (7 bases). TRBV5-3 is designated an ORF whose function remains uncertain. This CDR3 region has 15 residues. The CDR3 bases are TGTGCCAGCAGCTTGTTCGCCAGGGGGGAGGACGAGCAGTACTTC. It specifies CASSLFARGEDEQYF.